One and the same sample provided the 3 T cell receptor beta chains below, sequenced in a study of T-cell reconstitution after alpha-beta-depleted transplantation in children. Preparation of the TCRbeta library used unique molecular identifiers. TCRdb passed the PCR reads through MiXCR, listing each CDR3 protein once. The data contain some 110,000 distinct CDR3 sequences, under 13% of them seen just once; the ten biggest clones take up less than 40%. The sample here was PBMCs, taken before TCRalphabeta/CD19-depleted stem cell transplant. The receptors here all came from a boy between 2 and 15 years old with acute lymphoblastic leukemia, due to receive a stem cell transplant.

V usage is TRBV29-1 and J usage is TRBJ1-1, with D maybe TRBD1 (6 bases). Germline-derived CDR1 and CDR2 are SQVTM and ANQGSEA. The CDR3 has 13 residues. Trimming took 4 bases from V and 1 from J, leaving 10 bases between them. The CDR3 reads CSVGQGWNTEAFF. The CDR3, as DNA: TGCAGCGTTGGCCAGGGGTGGAACACTGAAGCTTTCTTT.

In regard to this clonotype: The missing conserved phenylalanine or tryptophan at the end of this CDR3 makes a read error likely. The V call is TRBV5-1, the J call TRBJ2-5, with D unresolved. Germline CDR1 and CDR2: SGHRS and YFSETQ. The length of the CDR3 is 13 residues. The V gene lost 0 bases and the J gene lost 2 bases, with 5 bases spanning the gap. CDR3 sequence reads: CASSLGQQETQYI. CDR3 nucleotides: TGCGCCAGCAGCTTGGGCCAGCAAGAGACCCAGTACATC.

This clonotype has ten or more counts. The J gene is TRBJ2-7, the V gene TRBV12-3 or TRBV12-4; D is ambiguous. V was trimmed by 0 bases and J by 2 bases, leaving 2 bases between them. The CDR3 spans 12 residues. CDR3 coding DNA: TGTGCCAGCAGTTTAGCGGCCTACGAGCAGTACTTC. It is translated as CASSLAAYEQYF.